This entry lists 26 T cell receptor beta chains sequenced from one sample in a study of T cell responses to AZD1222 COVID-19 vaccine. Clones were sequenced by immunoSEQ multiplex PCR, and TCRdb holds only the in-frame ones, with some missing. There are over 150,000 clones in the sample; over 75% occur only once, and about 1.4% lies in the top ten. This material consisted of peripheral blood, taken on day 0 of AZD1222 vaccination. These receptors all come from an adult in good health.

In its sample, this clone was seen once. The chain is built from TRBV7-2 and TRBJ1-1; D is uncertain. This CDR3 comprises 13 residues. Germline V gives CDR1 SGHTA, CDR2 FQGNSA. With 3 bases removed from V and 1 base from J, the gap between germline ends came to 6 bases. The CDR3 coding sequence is TGTGCCAGCAGCTTCGGCAGGAACACTGAAGCTTTCTTT. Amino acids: CASSFGRNTEAFF.

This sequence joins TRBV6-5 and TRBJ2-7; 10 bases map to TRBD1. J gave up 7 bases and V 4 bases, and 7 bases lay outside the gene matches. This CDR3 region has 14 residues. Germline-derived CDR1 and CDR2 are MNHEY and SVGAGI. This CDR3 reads CASSLGQGDGEQYF. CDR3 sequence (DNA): TGTGCCAGCAGTTTAGGACAGGGGGACGGTGAGCAGTACTTC.

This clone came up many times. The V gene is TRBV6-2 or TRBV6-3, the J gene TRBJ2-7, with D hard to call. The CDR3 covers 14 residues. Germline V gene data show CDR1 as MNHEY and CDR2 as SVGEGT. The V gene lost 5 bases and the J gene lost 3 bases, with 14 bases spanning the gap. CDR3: CASSPERRLYEQYF. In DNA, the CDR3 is TGTGCCAGCAGTCCCGAGCGAAGACTCTACGAGCAGTACTTC.

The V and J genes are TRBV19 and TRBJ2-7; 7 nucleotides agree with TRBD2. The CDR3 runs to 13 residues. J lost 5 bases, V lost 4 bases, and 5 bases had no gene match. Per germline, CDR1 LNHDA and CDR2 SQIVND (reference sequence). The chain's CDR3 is CASSKSAGHEQYF. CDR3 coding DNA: TGTGCCAGTAGTAAGTCAGCGGGGCACGAGCAGTACTTC.

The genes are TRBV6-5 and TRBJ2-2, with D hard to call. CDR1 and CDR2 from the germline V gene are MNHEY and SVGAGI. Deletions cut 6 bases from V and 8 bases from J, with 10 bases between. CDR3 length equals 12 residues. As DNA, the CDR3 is TGTGCCAGCAGGGTCTCATTTGGGGAGCTGTTTTTT. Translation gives CASRVSFGELFF.

In nucleotides, the CDR3 is TGTGCCACCGCGTCCCGAGGCGGGAGTTCACCCCTCCACTTT. It specifies CATASRGGSSPLHF. The chain uses TRBV9 and TRBJ1-6; D remains unclear. V was clipped by 9 bases and J by 9 bases, with 19 bases between them. Germline lookup yields CDR1 SGDLS and CDR2 YYNGEE. This CDR3 region has 14 residues. The whole variable domain, remainder taken from reference TRBV9 and TRBJ1-6, is DSGVTQTPKHLITATGQRVTLRCSPRSGDLSVYWYQQSLDQGLQFLIQYYNGEERAKGNILERFSAQQFPDLHSELNLSSLELGDSALYFCATASRGGSSPLHFGNGTRLTVT.

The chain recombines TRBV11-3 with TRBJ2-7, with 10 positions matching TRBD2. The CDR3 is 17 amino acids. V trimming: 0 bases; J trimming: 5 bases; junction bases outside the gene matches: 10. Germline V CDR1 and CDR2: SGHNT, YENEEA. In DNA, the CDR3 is TGTGCCAGCAGCTTAGAGCGAGGAGCGGGGGGGACTAACGAGCAGTACTTC. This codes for CASSLERGAGGTNEQYF.

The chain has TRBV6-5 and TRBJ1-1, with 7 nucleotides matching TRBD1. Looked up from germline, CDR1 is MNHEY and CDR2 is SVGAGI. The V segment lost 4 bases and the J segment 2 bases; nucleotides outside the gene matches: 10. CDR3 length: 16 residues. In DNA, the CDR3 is TGTGCCAGCAGTTCCCCGGACAGGCCCCAAAACACTGAAGCTTTCTTT. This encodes CASSSPDRPQNTEAFF.

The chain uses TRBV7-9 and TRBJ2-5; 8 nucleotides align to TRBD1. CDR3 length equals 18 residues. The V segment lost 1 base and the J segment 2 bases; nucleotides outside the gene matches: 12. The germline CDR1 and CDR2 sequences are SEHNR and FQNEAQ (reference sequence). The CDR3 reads CASSLGAQTGGIQETQYF. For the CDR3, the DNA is TGTGCCAGCAGCTTAGGAGCCCAAACAGGGGGTATACAAGAGACCCAGTACTTC.

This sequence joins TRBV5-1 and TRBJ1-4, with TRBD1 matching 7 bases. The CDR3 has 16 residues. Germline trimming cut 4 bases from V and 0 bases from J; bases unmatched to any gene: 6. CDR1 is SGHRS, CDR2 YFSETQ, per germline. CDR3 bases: TGCGCCAGCAGCCAGACAGGGTGGGCAACTAATGAAAAACTGTTTTTT. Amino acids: CASSQTGWATNEKLFF. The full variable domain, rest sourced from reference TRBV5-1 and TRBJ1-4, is KAGVTQTPRYLIKTRGQQVTLSCSPISGHRSVSWYQQTPGQGLQFLFEYFSETQRNKGNFPGRFSGRQFSNSRSEMNVSTLELGDSALYLCASSQTGWATNEKLFFGSGTQLSVL.

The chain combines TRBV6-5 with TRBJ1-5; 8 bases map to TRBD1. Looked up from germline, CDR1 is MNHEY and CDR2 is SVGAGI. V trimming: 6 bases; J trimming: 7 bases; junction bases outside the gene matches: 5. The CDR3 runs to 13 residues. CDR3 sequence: CASRQGARQPQHF. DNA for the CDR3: TGTGCCAGCAGGCAGGGGGCGAGGCAGCCCCAGCATTTT.

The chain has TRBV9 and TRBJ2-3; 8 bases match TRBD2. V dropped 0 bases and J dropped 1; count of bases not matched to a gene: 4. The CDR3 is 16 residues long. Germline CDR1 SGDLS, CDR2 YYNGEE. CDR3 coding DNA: TGTGCCAGCAGCGTAGGTAATAGCGGGGGCACAGATACGCAGTATTTT. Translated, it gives CASSVGNSGGTDTQYF.

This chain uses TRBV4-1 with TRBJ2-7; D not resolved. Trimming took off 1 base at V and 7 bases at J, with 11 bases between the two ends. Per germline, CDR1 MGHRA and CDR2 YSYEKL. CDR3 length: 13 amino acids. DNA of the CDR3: TGCGCCAGCAGCCAAGTTGGGGTGGGGGAGCAGTACTTC. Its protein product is CASSQVGVGEQYF.

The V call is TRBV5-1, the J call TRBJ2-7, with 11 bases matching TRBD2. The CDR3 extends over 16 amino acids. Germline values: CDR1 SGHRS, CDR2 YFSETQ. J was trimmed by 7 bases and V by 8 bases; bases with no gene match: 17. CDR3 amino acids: CASQDLAGGGSTEQYF. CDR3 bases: TGCGCCAGTCAGGACCTAGCGGGGGGTGGATCTACTGAGCAGTACTTC.

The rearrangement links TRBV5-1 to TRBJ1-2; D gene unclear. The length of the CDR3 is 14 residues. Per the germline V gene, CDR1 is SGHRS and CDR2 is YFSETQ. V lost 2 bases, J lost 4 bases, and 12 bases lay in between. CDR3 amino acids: CASSFLLGSYGYTF. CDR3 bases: TGCGCCAGCAGCTTTCTTCTGGGGAGCTATGGCTACACCTTC.

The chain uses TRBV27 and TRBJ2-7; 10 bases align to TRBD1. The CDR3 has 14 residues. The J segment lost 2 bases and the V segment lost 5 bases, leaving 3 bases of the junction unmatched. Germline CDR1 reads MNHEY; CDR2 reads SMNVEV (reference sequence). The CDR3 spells CASSAGQGAYEQYF. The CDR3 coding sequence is TGTGCCAGCAGTGCTGGACAGGGGGCCTACGAGCAGTACTTC.

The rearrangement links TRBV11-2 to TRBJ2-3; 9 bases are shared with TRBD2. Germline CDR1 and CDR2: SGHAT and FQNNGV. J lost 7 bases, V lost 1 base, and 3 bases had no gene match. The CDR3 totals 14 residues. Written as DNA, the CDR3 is TGTGCCAGCAGCTTAGGACTAGCGGAAAATACGCAGTATTTT. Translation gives CASSLGLAENTQYF.

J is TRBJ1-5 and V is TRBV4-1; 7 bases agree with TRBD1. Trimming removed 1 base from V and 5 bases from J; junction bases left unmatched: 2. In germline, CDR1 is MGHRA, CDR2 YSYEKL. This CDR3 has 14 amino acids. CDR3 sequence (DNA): TGCGCCAGCAGCCAAGTTCAGGGGGATCAGCCCCAGCATTTT. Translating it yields CASSQVQGDQPQHF.

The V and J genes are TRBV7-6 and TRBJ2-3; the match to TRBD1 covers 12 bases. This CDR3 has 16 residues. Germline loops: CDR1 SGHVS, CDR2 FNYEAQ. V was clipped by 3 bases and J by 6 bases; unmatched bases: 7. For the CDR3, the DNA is TGTGCCAGCAGCTTGGCGGGGACAGGGGGCCTTGATACGCAGTATTTT. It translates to CASSLAGTGGLDTQYF.

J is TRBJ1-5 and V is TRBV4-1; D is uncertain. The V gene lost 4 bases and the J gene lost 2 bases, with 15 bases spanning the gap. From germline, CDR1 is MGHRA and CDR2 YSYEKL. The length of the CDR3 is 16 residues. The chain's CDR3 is CASSPSGGIGNQPQHF. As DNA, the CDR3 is TGCGCCAGCAGCCCCTCGGGAGGGATCGGCAATCAGCCCCAGCATTTT.

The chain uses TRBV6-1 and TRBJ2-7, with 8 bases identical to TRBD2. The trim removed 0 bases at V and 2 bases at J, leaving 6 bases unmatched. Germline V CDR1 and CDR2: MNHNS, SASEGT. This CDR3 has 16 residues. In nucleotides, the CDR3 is TGTGCCAGCAGTGAAGCGTCCTTCGGGGGGGCCTACGAGCAGTACTTC. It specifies CASSEASFGGAYEQYF.

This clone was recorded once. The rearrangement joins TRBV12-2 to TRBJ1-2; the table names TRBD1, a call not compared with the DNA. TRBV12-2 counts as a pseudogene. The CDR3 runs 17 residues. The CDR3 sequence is CASRLESGVGFNYGYTF. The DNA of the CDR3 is TGTGCAAGTCGCTTAGAGTCAGGGGTAGGGTTCAACTATGGCTACACCTTC.

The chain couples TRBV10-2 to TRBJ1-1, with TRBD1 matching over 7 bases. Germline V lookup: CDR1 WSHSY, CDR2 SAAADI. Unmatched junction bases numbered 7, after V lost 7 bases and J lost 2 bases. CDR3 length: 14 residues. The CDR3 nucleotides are TGCGCCAGCAACCCGACAGGGTTTAACACTGAAGCTTTCTTT. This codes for CASNPTGFNTEAFF.

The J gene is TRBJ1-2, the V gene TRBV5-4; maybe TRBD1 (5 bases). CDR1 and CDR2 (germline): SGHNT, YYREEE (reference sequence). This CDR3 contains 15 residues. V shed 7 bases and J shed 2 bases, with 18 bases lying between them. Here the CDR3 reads CASATTRGGNYGYTF. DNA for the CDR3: TGTGCCAGCGCCACAACTAGGGGAGGAAACTATGGCTACACCTTC.

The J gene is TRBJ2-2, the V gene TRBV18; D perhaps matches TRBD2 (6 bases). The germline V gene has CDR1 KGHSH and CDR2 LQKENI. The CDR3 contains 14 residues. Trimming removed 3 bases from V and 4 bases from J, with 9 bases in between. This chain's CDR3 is CASSPTEGTGELFF. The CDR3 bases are TGTGCCAGCTCACCCACGGAGGGCACCGGGGAGCTGTTTTTT.

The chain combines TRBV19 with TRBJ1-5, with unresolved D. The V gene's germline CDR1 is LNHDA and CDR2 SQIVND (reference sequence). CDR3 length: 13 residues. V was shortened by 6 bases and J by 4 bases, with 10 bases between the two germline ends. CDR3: CASRDVGNQPQHF. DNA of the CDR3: TGTGCCAGTAGGGACGTCGGAAATCAGCCCCAGCATTTT.